These 26 T cell receptor beta chains originate from one sample sequenced in a study of cytomegalovirus exposure and HLA in healthy donors. Clones were sequenced by immunoSEQ multiplex PCR, and TCRdb holds only the in-frame ones, with some missing. The data contain approximately 160,000 clones, less than 95% of them seen just once; the ten biggest clones take up over 2.5%. What was sequenced was PBMCs. The receptors here all came from a woman between 18 and 29 years old in good health and CMV-seropositive.

The chain links TRBV27 to TRBJ2-3; 7 nucleotides align to TRBD2. From germline, CDR1 is MNHEY and CDR2 SMNVEV (reference sequence). V shed 5 bases and J 2 bases; nucleotides not matched to a gene: 10. The CDR3 extends over 16 amino acids. CDR3 amino acids: CASSLYSGTYTDTQYF. The DNA of the CDR3 is TGTGCCAGCAGTCTTTACAGCGGGACTTACACAGATACGCAGTATTTT.

The rearrangement joins TRBV18 to TRBJ2-5; 10 bases match TRBD2. Looked up from germline, CDR1 is KGHSH and CDR2 is LQKENI. The junction had 17 bases not matched to a gene; V was cut back by 5 bases and J by 2 bases. This CDR3 spans 19 amino acids. The CDR3 is CASSSGQGALAGVQETQYF. The CDR3, as DNA: TGTGCCAGCTCATCCGGTCAGGGGGCCCTAGCGGGGGTTCAAGAGACCCAGTACTTC.

V gene TRBV6-1 combines with J gene TRBJ1-5; D is uncertain. The length of the CDR3 is 14 residues. V lost 4 bases to trimming and J lost 1 base, with 8 bases between them. Germline-derived CDR1 and CDR2 are MNHNS and SASEGT. The CDR3 reads CASSASVSNQPQHF. As DNA, the CDR3 is TGTGCCAGCAGTGCCTCGGTGAGCAATCAGCCCCAGCATTTT.

This clone came up a few times. V and J are TRBV2 and TRBJ1-6; no clear D gene. With 7 bases removed from V and 10 bases from J, the gap between germline ends came to 11 bases. From germline, CDR1 is SNHLY and CDR2 FYNNEI. The CDR3 runs 12 residues. The CDR3 DNA reads TGTGCCAGCAACCAACGAGGGTCACCCCTCCACTTT. This encodes CASNQRGSPLHF.

This chain links TRBV9 with TRBJ2-3; TRBD2 might be the D (6 bases). Trimming left V 5 bases short and J 1 base short, with 14 bases between. This CDR3 is 15 amino acids long. CDR1 and CDR2 from the germline V gene are SGDLS and YYNGEE. CDR3 region: CASRSLAGRTDTQYF. The CDR3 coding sequence is TGTGCCAGCAGGTCACTGGCGGGGCGCACAGATACGCAGTATTTT. Looking up the rest from reference TRBV9 and TRBJ2-3 gives the full variable domain: DSGVTQTPKHLITATGQRVTLRCSPRSGDLSVYWYQQSLDQGLQFLIQYYNGEERAKGNILERFSAQQFPDLHSELNLSSLELGDSALYFCASRSLAGRTDTQYFGPGTRLTVL.

The chain carries TRBV11-2 and TRBJ2-4; weak D call: TRBD1 (5 bases). CDR1 is SGHAT, CDR2 FQNNGV, per germline. The CDR3 is 16 amino acids. V was trimmed by 4 bases and J by 5 bases, leaving 18 bases between them. The CDR3, as DNA: TGTGCCAGCAGCTCCCAAACAGGCACTCCCCAAAACATTCAGTACTTC. It translates to CASSSQTGTPQNIQYF.

The chain couples TRBV5-1 to TRBJ2-7; 11 bases align to TRBD2. CDR3 length: 15 residues. Trimming at V came to 3 bases and at J to 6 bases, leaving 8 bases not matched to a gene. Germline assignment: CDR1 SGHRS and CDR2 YFSETQ. DNA of the CDR3: TGCGCCAGCAGCTATAGCGGGACTAGCGGAAGCGAGCAGTACTTC. It specifies CASSYSGTSGSEQYF.

The V and J genes are TRBV18 and TRBJ2-7; TRBD1 aligns across 8 bases. The germline gives CDR1 KGHSH, CDR2 LQKENI. This CDR3 is built from 14 residues. Germline trimming cut 3 bases from V and 5 bases from J; bases unmatched to any gene: 6. The CDR3 spells CASSPRQGRNEQYF. CDR3 in DNA: TGTGCCAGCTCACCCCGACAGGGGCGGAACGAGCAGTACTTC.

V gene TRBV4-1 combines with J gene TRBJ1-2; perhaps TRBD1 as D (5 bases). Deletions cut 2 bases from V and 4 bases from J, with 11 bases between. Germline V CDR1 and CDR2: MGHRA, YSYEKL. The CDR3 length is 14 residues. The CDR3 DNA is TGCGCCAGCAGCCAACAGACAGCGCCCTATGGCTACACCTTC. Its protein is CASSQQTAPYGYTF.

V usage is TRBV5-6 and J usage is TRBJ2-7; possible D gene TRBD1, 6 bases. This CDR3 has 16 amino acids. Per germline, CDR1 SGHDT and CDR2 YYEEEE. V lost 0 bases to trimming and J lost 4 bases, with 17 bases between them. The CDR3 sequence is CASSLGQGLYWYEQYF. The CDR3 nucleotides are TGTGCCAGCAGCTTGGGCCAGGGGCTCTATTGGTACGAGCAGTACTTC.

This clone has only one observation. The genes are TRBV23-1 and TRBJ2-7; D is perhaps TRBD1 (5 bases). TRBV23-1 belongs to the ORF category, with a function that is uncertain. There are 13 residues in the CDR3. The V and J ends lost 0 bases and 12 bases respectively, with 15 bases between them. The CDR3 DNA sequence: TGCGCCAGCAGTCAATCAGGTGGCAGGCAGGGGTACTTC. Translating it yields CASSQSGGRQGYF.

The rearrangement joins TRBV27 to TRBJ2-7, with D perhaps TRBD2 (6 bases). V lost 1 base to trimming and J lost 3 bases, with 13 bases between them. The CDR3 is made up of 15 amino acids. Germline V gene sequence: CDR1 MNHEY, CDR2 SMNVEV (reference sequence). The CDR3 DNA sequence: TGTGCCAGCAGTTTATTAGGTAGCGGAGACTACGAGCAGTACTTC. As protein: CASSLLGSGDYEQYF.

J is TRBJ2-3 and V is TRBV9, with 7 bases identical to TRBD2. CDR1 and CDR2 (germline): SGDLS, YYNGEE. CDR3 length equals 14 residues. V lost 1 base and J lost 2; bases outside the gene matches: 1. The DNA for the CDR3 is TGTGCCAGCAGCGTACTAGCGGACACAGATACGCAGTATTTT. Translation gives CASSVLADTDTQYF.

The rearrangement joins TRBV2 to TRBJ2-4, with D perhaps TRBD2 (5 bases). Trimming took off 4 bases at V and 6 bases at J, with 10 bases between the two ends. Germline V gene lookup returns CDR1 SNHLY and CDR2 FYNNEI. The CDR3 spans 13 residues. The CDR3 sequence: CASSVREGNIQYF. CDR3 nucleotides: TGTGCCAGCAGTGTGCGTGAGGGAAACATTCAGTACTTC. The full variable domain, its missing parts supplied by reference TRBV2 and TRBJ2-4, is EPEVTQTPSHQVTQMGQEVILRCVPISNHLYFYWYRQILGQKVEFLVSFYNNEISEKSEIFDDQFSVERPDGSNFTLKIRSTKLEDSAMYFCASSVREGNIQYFGAGTRLSVL.

The CDR3 spells CASSSPPDREDEKLFF. The CDR3 nucleotides are TGTGCCAGCAGCTCACCACCGGACAGGGAGGATGAAAAACTGTTTTTT. The rearrangement joins TRBV28 to TRBJ1-4, with 8 nucleotides matching TRBD1. Looked up from germline, CDR1 is MDHEN and CDR2 is SYDVKM. The CDR3 runs 16 residues. Trimming removed 6 bases from V and 6 bases from J; junction bases left unmatched: 12.

This chain uses TRBV7-9 with TRBJ1-1; D is possibly TRBD1 (6 bases). The CDR3 loop spans 13 amino acids. V lost 3 bases and J 4 bases, leaving 9 bases between the germline ends. Germline V gene sequence: CDR1 SEHNR, CDR2 FQNEAQ (reference sequence). The chain's CDR3 is CASSLKGGTEAFF. CDR3 nucleotides: TGTGCCAGCAGCTTGAAAGGGGGCACTGAAGCTTTCTTT.

The table lists this clone with a few counts. J is TRBJ1-5 and V is TRBV7-9; D is perhaps TRBD1 (5 bases). The CDR3 is 13 residues long. The germline V and J ends were trimmed by 3 bases and 6 bases, with 9 bases remaining between them. Germline V CDR1 and CDR2: SEHNR, FQNEAQ (reference sequence). CDR3 sequence (DNA): TGTGCCAGCAGCTTGACAGTTGGTCAGCCCCAGCATTTT. Amino acid sequence: CASSLTVGQPQHF.

This clone has only one observation. The V call is TRBV5-4, the J call TRBJ2-7; TRBD2 agrees at 7 bases. V gave up 4 bases and J gave up 2 bases; unmatched junction bases: 6. The CDR3 contains 14 residues. Germline V CDR1 and CDR2: SGHNT, YYREEE (reference sequence). Written as DNA, the CDR3 is TGTGCCAGCAGCCCTCAGGGACTACCCTACGAGCAGTACTTC. Translating it yields CASSPQGLPYEQYF.

V and J are TRBV28 and TRBJ2-5, with D unclear. The CDR3 is 10 residues long. Germline CDR1 reads MDHEN; CDR2 reads SYDVKM. Trimming removed 10 bases at V and 1 base at J, with 4 bases between. The CDR3 region is CATSQETQYF. In DNA, the CDR3 is TGTGCCACCTCCCAAGAGACCCAGTACTTC.

This clone showed up just once. DNA for the CDR3: TGCGCCAGCACCCCTAGGACTATGCACACCGGGGAGCTGTTTTTT. This sequence encodes CASTPRTMHTGELFF. This rearrangement joins TRBV5-1 to TRBJ2-2, with D tentatively TRBD2 (6 bases). The germline CDR1 and CDR2 sequences are SGHRS and YFSETQ. V lost 6 bases to trimming and J lost 3 bases, with 15 bases between them. The CDR3 runs 15 residues.

The chain's CDR3 is CASSPPLGGYNEQFF. The CDR3 nucleotides read TGTGCCAGCTCACCACCGCTCGGCGGTTACAATGAGCAGTTCTTC. V gene TRBV18 combines with J gene TRBJ2-1; no clear D gene. The germline V gene has CDR1 KGHSH and CDR2 LQKENI. The V end lost 0 bases, the J end lost 4 bases, and 10 bases lay between the germline ends. This CDR3 comprises 15 residues.

The genes are TRBV19 and TRBJ1-3, with no clear D. With 6 bases removed from V and 1 base from J, the gap between germline ends came to 7 bases. Germline loops: CDR1 LNHDA, CDR2 SQIVND (reference sequence). This CDR3 has 13 residues. CDR3 loop: CASSTDSGNTIYF. The CDR3 region has the DNA TGTGCCAGTAGCACAGATTCTGGAAACACCATATATTTT. Looking up the rest from reference TRBV19 and TRBJ1-3 gives the full variable domain: DGGITQSPKYLFRKEGQNVTLSCEQNLNHDAMYWYRQDPGQGLRLIYYSQIVNDFQKGDIAEGYSVSREKKESFPLTVTSAQKNPTAFYLCASSTDSGNTIYFGEGSWLTVV.

The J gene is TRBJ2-7, the V gene TRBV30; 7 nucleotides agree with TRBD1. Germline V gene lookup returns CDR1 GTSNPN and CDR2 SVGIG (reference sequence). The CDR3 loop spans 15 amino acids. J was trimmed by 0 bases and V by 1 base; bases with no gene match: 6. The CDR3 loop is CAWSGGTASSYEQYF. Written as DNA, the CDR3 is TGTGCCTGGAGTGGGGGGACAGCGAGCTCCTACGAGCAGTACTTC.

This clone has only a few counts. This sequence joins TRBV2 and TRBJ2-5; D uncertain. Germline CDR1 is SNHLY and CDR2 is FYNNEI. The CDR3 is 16 residues long. Trimming left V 1 base short and J 5 bases short, with 17 bases between. The DNA for the CDR3 is TGTGCCAGCAGTGAAGAGGTGGAGAAGGAGAGCGAGACCCAGTACTTC. Protein sequence: CASSEEVEKESETQYF.

J is TRBJ2-3 and V is TRBV28, with 10 nucleotides matching TRBD1. CDR1 and CDR2 (germline): MDHEN, SYDVKM. V shed 7 bases and J 4 bases; nucleotides not matched to a gene: 8. The CDR3 extends over 15 amino acids. The CDR3 DNA is TGTGCCAGCACCCAAGGGACAGGGGAGGCAGATACGCAGTATTTT. As protein: CASTQGTGEADTQYF.

This clone was detected once. The chain combines TRBV25-1 with TRBJ2-1; 9 nucleotides agree with TRBD2. The CDR3 is made up of 15 amino acids. The V gene end was trimmed by 1 base and the J gene end by 9 bases; junction bases not matched to a gene: 7. CDR1 and CDR2 from the germline V gene are MGHDK and SYGVNS. Written as DNA, the CDR3 is TGTGCCAGCAGTGAATGGAGTAGCGGGGGATCTGAGCAGTTCTTC. Translation gives CASSEWSSGGSEQFF. The complete variable domain, with remaining parts taken from reference TRBV25-1 and TRBJ2-1, reads EADIYQTPRYLVIGTGKKITLECSQTMGHDKMYWYQQDPGMELHLIHYSYGVNSTEKGDLSSESTVSRIRTEHFPLTLESARPSHTSQYLCASSEWSSGGSEQFFGPGTRLTVL.